The 12 T cell receptor beta chains listed next were all sequenced from one sample in a study of shared clonotypes between healthy human individuals. This table comes from immunoSEQ multiplex PCR, and its TCRdb copy is limited to in-frame clones, with some not included. The repertoire has 550,000 to 800,000 clones, roughly 87% of them found once; the top ten carry less than 40%. The sample was memory CD8+ T cells from PBMCs. Subset described: CD45RO+ cells pooled with CCR7-negative TemRA cells. These receptors were obtained from a man younger than 30 in good health. Some clones in this sample may be carry-over from other donors' samples.

The V call is TRBV27, the J call TRBJ1-5; TRBD1 matches at 7 bases. After removal of 8 bases from V and 7 bases from J, the junction contained 8 bases not matched to a gene. In germline, CDR1 is MNHEY, CDR2 SMNVEV (reference sequence). The CDR3 is 13 amino acids. DNA for the CDR3: TGTGCCAGCTGTGAGGGGGCAGGACAGCCCCAGCATTTT. Translated, it gives CASCEGAGQPQHF.

CDR3 in amino acids: CASSAHREDYEQYF. The DNA of the CDR3 is TGTGCCAGCAGCGCGCATCGAGAGGACTACGAGCAGTACTTC. The rearrangement links TRBV9 to TRBJ2-7; D ambiguous. Between the trimmed V and J ends, which lost 3 bases and 3 bases, there was a span of 13 bases. The CDR3 consists of 14 residues. Germline-derived CDR1 and CDR2 are SGDLS and YYNGEE.

The V and J genes are TRBV12-5 and TRBJ1-1; D not certain. Trimming took 3 bases from V and 1 from J, leaving 3 bases between them. CDR3 length: 12 amino acids. Per germline, CDR1 LGHNT and CDR2 FRNRAP. DNA of the CDR3: TGTGCTAGTGGTTTAAAGAACACTGAAGCTTTCTTT. It translates to CASGLKNTEAFF.

The chain links TRBV30 to TRBJ2-7; a possible D gene is TRBD2 (5 bases). From germline, CDR1 is GTSNPN and CDR2 SVGIG (reference sequence). Trimming removed 2 bases at V and 3 bases at J, with 14 bases between. The CDR3 contains 14 residues. CDR3 nucleotide sequence: TGTGCCTGGAGTAGACTCGGGAACTACTACGAGCAGTACTTC. It yields the protein CAWSRLGNYYEQYF.

CDR3 DNA: TGTGCCAGCAGCGTAGGGACTAGCGTTACAGATACGCAGTATTTT. Encoded protein: CASSVGTSVTDTQYF. The chain carries TRBV9 and TRBJ2-3, with TRBD2 matching 9 bases. This CDR3 is built from 15 residues. Trimming removed 0 bases from V and 3 bases from J; junction bases left unmatched: 2. The germline gives CDR1 SGDLS, CDR2 YYNGEE. The complete variable domain, with remaining parts taken from reference TRBV9 and TRBJ2-3, reads DSGVTQTPKHLITATGQRVTLRCSPRSGDLSVYWYQQSLDQGLQFLIQYYNGEERAKGNILERFSAQQFPDLHSELNLSSLELGDSALYFCASSVGTSVTDTQYFGPGTRLTVL.

The V and J genes are TRBV11-2 and TRBJ1-5; possible D gene TRBD1, 5 bases. The germline V gene encodes CDR1 SGHAT and CDR2 FQNNGV. This CDR3 is built from 17 residues. The V end lost 2 bases, the J end lost 3 bases, and 17 bases lay between the germline ends. This chain's CDR3 is CASSLRGGQGNNQPQHF. CDR3 DNA sequence: TGTGCCAGCAGCTTAAGGGGTGGGCAGGGTAACAATCAGCCCCAGCATTTT. The variable domain in full, with the rest retrieved from reference TRBV11-2 and TRBJ1-5, is EAGVAQSPRYKIIEKRQSVAFWCNPISGHATLYWYQQILGQGPKLLIQFQNNGVVDDSQLPKDRFSAERLKGVDSTLKIQPAKLEDSAVYLCASSLRGGQGNNQPQHFGDGTRLSIL.

The chain links TRBV13 to TRBJ2-7, with a possible D match to TRBD1 (6 bases). CDR3 length equals 14 residues. CDR1 PRHDT and CDR2 FYEKMQ come from the germline V gene (reference sequence). V was clipped by 0 bases and J by 3 bases, with 9 bases between them. CDR3 DNA sequence: TGTGCCAGCAGCTTAGGCCGCAGGGGCTACGAGCAGTACTTC. Translating gives CASSLGRRGYEQYF.

The chain is built from TRBV13 and TRBJ2-3; weak D call: TRBD1 (6 bases). The CDR3 has 12 amino acids. CDR1 PRHDT and CDR2 FYEKMQ come from the germline V gene (reference sequence). Trimming took off 8 bases at V and 6 bases at J, with 12 bases between the two ends. This CDR3 is CASGVGADTQYF. CDR3 bases: TGTGCCAGCGGGGTGGGGGCCGATACGCAGTATTTT.

This chain connects TRBV11-2 to TRBJ2-7, with 7 bases fitting TRBD2. This CDR3 has 18 amino acids. The V gene's germline CDR1 is SGHAT and CDR2 FQNNGV. V shed 1 base and J 5 bases; nucleotides not matched to a gene: 17. DNA for the CDR3: TGTGCCAGCAGCTTAGTGGGCAGCGGGAACTTATTAAGGGACGAGCAGTACTTC. Its protein product is CASSLVGSGNLLRDEQYF.

This clone appeared once. The gene calls are TRBV28 and TRBJ2-1; D remains unclear. Germline V gene lookup returns CDR1 MDHEN and CDR2 SYDVKM. V was shortened by 3 bases and J by 1 base, with 10 bases between the two germline ends. This CDR3 has 15 amino acids. The CDR3 coding sequence is TGTGCCAGCAGTTTGACGGGTATTTCCTACAATGAGCAGTTCTTC. Translated: CASSLTGISYNEQFF. The full variable domain, completed using reference TRBV28 and TRBJ2-1, is DVKVTQSSRYLVKRTGEKVFLECVQDMDHENMFWYRQDPGLGLRLIYFSYDVKMKEKGDIPEGYSVSREKKERFSLILESASTNQTSMYLCASSLTGISYNEQFFGPGTRLTVL.

The chain employs TRBV6-1 and TRBJ2-7; perhaps TRBD1 as D (6 bases). V lost 4 bases, J lost 3 bases, and 13 bases lay in between. CDR3 size: 14 residues. The germline gives CDR1 MNHNS, CDR2 SASEGT. CDR3 DNA sequence: TGTGCCAGCAGTGTAGGTAGAGGGGGCTACGAGCAGTACTTC. It is translated as CASSVGRGGYEQYF.

This clone was seen once. The V gene is TRBV4-1, the J gene TRBJ2-4; TRBD2 matches at 12 bases. CDR3 length equals 14 residues. V shed 4 bases, J shed 8 bases, and the junction held 3 bases outside the gene matches. Germline V gene lookup returns CDR1 MGHRA and CDR2 YSYEKL. CDR3: CASSPGTSGYIQYF. The CDR3 DNA sequence: TGCGCCAGCAGCCCTGGGACTAGCGGGTACATTCAGTACTTC.